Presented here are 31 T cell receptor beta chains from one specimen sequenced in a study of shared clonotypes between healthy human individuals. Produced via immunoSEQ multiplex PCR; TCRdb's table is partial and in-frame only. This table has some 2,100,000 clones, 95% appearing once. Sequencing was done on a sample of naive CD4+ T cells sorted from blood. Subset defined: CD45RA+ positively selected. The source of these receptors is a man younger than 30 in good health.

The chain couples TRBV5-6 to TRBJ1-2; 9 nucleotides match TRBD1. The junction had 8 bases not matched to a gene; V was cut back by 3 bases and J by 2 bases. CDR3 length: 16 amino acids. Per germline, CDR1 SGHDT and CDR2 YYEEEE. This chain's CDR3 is CASSWGAGTGNYGYTF. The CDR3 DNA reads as TGTGCCAGCAGCTGGGGGGCCGGGACAGGGAACTATGGCTACACCTTC.

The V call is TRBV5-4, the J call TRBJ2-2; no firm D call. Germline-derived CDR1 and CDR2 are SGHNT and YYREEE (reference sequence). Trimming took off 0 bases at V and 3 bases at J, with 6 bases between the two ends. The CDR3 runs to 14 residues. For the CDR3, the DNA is TGTGCCAGCAGCTTGGTAGGGCACACCGGGGAGCTGTTTTTT. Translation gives CASSLVGHTGELFF.

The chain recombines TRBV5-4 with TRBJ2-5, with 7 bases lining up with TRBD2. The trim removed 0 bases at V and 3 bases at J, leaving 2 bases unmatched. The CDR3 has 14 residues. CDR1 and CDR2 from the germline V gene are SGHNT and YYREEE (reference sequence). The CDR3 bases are TGTGCCAGCAGCTTGGAGGCGGGAGAAGAGACCCAGTACTTC. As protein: CASSLEAGEETQYF.

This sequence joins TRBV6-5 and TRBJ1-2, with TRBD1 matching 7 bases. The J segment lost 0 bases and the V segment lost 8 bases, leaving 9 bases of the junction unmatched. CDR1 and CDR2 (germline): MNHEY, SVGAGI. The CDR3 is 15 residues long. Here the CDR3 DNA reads TGTGCCAGCTCGGACAGGACTTCCCCTAACTATGGCTACACCTTC. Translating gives CASSDRTSPNYGYTF.

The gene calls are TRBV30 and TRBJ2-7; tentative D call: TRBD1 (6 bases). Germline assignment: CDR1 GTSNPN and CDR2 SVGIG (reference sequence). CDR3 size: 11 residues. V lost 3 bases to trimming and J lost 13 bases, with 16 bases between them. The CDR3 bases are TGTGCCTGGAGCCGAGGACAGACGGGTTACTTC. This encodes CAWSRGQTGYF.

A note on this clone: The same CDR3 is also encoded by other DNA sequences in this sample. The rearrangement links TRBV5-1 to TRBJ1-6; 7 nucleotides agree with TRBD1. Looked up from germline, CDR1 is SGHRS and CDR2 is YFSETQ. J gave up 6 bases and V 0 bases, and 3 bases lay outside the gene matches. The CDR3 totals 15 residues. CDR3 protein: CASSLDTGANSPLHF. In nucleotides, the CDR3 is TGCGCCAGCAGCTTGGATACAGGGGCTAATTCACCCCTCCACTTT.

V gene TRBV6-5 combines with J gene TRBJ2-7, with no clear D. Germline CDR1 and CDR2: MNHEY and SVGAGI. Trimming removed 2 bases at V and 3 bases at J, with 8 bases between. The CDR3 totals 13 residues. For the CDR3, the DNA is TGTGCCAGCAGTTACGATTCGGGCTACGAGCAGTACTTC. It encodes CASSYDSGYEQYF.

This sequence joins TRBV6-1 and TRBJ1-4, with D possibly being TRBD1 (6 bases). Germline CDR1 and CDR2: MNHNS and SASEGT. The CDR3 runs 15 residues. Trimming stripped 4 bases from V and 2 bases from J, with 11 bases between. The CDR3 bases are TGTGCCAGCAGTGGCAACAGGGCTACTAATGAAAAACTGTTTTTT. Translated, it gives CASSGNRATNEKLFF.

CDR3 in amino acids: CASSVQRTSTDTQYF. The CDR3, as DNA: TGCGCCAGCAGTGTTCAGCGAACAAGCACAGATACGCAGTATTTT. The V and J genes are TRBV10-2 and TRBJ2-3; D gene unclear. Looked up from germline, CDR1 is WSHSY and CDR2 is SAAADI. The CDR3 consists of 15 residues. Trimming stripped 4 bases from V and 0 bases from J, with 11 bases between.

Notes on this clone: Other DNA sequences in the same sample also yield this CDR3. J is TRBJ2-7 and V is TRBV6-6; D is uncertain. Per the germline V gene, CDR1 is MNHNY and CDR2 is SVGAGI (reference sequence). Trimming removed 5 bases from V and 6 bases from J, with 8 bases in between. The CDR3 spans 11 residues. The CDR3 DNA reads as TGTGCCAGCAGTAGCCTCTCCGAGCAGTACTTC. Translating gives CASSSLSEQYF.

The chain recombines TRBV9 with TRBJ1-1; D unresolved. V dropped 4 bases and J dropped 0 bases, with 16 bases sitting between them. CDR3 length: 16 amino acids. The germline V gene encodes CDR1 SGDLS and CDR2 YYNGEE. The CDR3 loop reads CASSSQNGPLNTEAFF. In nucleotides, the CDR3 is TGTGCCAGCAGCTCCCAGAACGGGCCCCTGAACACTGAAGCTTTCTTT.

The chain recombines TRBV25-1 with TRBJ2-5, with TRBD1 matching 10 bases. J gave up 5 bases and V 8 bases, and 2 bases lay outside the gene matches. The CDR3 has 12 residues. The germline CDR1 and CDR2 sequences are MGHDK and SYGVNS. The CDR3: CASWTGGETQYF. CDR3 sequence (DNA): TGTGCCAGCTGGACAGGGGGGGAGACCCAGTACTTC.

This CDR3 is CASSWDRRYNTEAFF. CDR3 DNA sequence: TGTGCCAGCAGCTGGGACAGGCGATACAACACTGAAGCTTTCTTT. The V and J genes are TRBV7-9 and TRBJ1-1; 8 bases are shared with TRBD1. This CDR3 comprises 15 residues. V lost 4 bases, J lost 2 bases, and 6 bases stayed unmatched. Per the germline V gene, CDR1 is SEHNR and CDR2 is FQNEAQ (reference sequence).

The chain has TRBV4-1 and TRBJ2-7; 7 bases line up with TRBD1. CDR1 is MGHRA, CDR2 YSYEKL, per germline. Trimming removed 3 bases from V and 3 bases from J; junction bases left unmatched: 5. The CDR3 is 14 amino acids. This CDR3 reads CASSHRDSYYEQYF. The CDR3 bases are TGCGCCAGCAGCCACCGGGACAGTTACTACGAGCAGTACTTC.

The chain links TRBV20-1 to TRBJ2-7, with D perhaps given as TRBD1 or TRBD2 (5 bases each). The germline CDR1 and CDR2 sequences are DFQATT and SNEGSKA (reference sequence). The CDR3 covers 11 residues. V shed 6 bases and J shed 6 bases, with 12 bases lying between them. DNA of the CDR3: TGCAGTGCCCCTCAAGGGACCGAGCAGTACTTC. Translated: CSAPQGTEQYF.

CDR3 bases: TGTGCCAGTAGTACGGACAGCGGAGTAGGAAATCAGCCCCAGCATTTT. Residues: CASSTDSGVGNQPQHF. V usage is TRBV19 and J usage is TRBJ1-5, with D possibly being TRBD1 (6 bases). CDR1 and CDR2 (germline): LNHDA, SQIVND (reference sequence). The length of the CDR3 is 16 residues. Trimming pared 4 bases from V and 4 bases from J, leaving 17 bases between.

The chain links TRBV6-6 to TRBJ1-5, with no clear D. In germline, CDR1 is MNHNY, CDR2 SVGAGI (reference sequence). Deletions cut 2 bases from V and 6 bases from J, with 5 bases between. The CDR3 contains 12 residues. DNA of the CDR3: TGTGCCAGCAGTTACGCGGTTCAGCCCCAGCATTTT. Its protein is CASSYAVQPQHF.

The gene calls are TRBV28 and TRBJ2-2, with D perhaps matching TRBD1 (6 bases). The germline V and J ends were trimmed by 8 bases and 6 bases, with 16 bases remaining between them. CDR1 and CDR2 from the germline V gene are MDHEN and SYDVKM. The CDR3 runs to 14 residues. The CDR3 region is CASLEYRVPGELFF. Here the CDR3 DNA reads TGTGCCAGCCTGGAATACAGGGTCCCCGGGGAGCTGTTTTTT.

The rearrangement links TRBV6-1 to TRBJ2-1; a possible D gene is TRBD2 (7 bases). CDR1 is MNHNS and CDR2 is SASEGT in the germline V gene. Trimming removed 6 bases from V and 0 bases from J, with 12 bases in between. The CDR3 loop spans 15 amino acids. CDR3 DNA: TGTGCCAGCAGGGAGGGGGGGAGCTCCTACAATGAGCAGTTCTTC. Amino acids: CASREGGSSYNEQFF.

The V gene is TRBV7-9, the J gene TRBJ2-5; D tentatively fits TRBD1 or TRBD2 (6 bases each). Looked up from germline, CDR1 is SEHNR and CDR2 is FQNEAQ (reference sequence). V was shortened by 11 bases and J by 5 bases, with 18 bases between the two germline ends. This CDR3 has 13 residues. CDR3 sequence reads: CASTGGASETQYF. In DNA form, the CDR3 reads TGTGCCTCGACCGGGGGCGCGTCTGAGACCCAGTACTTC.

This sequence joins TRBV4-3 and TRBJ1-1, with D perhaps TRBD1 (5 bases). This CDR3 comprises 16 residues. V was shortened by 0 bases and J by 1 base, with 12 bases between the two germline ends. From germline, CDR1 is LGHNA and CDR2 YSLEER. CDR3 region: CASSQDPTVANTEAFF. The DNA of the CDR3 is TGCGCCAGCAGCCAAGATCCGACAGTAGCGAACACTGAAGCTTTCTTT.

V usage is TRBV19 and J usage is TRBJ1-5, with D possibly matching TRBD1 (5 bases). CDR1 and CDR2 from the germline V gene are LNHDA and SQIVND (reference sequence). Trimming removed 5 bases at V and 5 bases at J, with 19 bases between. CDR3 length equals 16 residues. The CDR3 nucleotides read TGTGCCAGTAGTCAATTCGCCACGGGGGGTTATCAGCCCCAGCATTTT. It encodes CASSQFATGGYQPQHF.

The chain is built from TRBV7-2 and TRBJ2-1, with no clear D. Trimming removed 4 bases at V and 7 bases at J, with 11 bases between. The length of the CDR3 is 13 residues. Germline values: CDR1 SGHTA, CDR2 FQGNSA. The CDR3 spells CASSSNLGNEQFF. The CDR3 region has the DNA TGTGCCAGCAGCTCGAACTTGGGGAATGAGCAGTTCTTC.

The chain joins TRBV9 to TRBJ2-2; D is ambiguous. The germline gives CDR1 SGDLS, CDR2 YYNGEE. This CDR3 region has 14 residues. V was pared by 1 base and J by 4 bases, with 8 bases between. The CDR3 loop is CASSVMGSTGELFF. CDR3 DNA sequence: TGTGCCAGCAGCGTAATGGGCAGCACCGGGGAGCTGTTTTTT.

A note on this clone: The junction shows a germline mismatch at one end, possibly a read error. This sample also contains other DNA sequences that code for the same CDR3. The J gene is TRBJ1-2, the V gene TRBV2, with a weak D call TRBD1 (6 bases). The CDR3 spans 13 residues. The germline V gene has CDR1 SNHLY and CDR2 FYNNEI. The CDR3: CASSRGTGLGYTF. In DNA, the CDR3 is TGCGCCAGCAGTCGGGGCACAGGGCTAGGCTACACCTTC.

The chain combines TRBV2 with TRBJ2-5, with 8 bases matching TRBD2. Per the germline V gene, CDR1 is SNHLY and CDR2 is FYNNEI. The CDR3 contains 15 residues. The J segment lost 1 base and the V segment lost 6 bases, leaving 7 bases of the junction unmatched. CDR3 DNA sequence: TGTGCCAGCAGGCTCTTAGCGGGATTCCAAGAGACCCAGTACTTC. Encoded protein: CASRLLAGFQETQYF.

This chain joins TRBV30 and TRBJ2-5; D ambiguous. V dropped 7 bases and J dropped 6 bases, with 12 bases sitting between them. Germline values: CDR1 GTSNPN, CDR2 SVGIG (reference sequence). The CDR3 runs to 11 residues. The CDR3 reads CAYRSTQTQYF. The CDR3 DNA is TGTGCCTACAGATCAACACAGACCCAGTACTTC. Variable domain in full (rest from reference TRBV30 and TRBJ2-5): SQTIHQWPATLVQPVGSPLSLECTVEGTSNPNLYWYRQAAGRGLQLLFYSVGIGQISSEVPQNLSASRPQDRQFILSSKKLLLSDSGFYLCAYRSTQTQYFGPGTRLLVL.

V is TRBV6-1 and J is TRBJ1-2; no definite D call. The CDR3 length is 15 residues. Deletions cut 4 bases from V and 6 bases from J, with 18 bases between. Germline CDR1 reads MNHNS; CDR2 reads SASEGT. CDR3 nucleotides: TGTGCCAGCAGTGGTGGACCGGAGATTTTAAATGGCTACACCTTC. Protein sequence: CASSGGPEILNGYTF.

The CDR3 DNA reads as TGTGCCACCGGAGGGACAGCGAACACCGGGGAGCTGTTTTTT. Amino acids: CATGGTANTGELFF. The chain couples TRBV28 to TRBJ2-2; D is possibly TRBD1 (7 bases). This CDR3 has 14 residues. Germline assignment: CDR1 MDHEN and CDR2 SYDVKM. V shed 10 bases and J shed 0 bases, with 12 bases lying between them.

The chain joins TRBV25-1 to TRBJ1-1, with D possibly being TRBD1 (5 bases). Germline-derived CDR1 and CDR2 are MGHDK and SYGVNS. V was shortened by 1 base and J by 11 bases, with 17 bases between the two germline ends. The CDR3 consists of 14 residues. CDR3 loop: CASSESTRDSRAFF. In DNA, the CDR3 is TGTGCCAGCAGTGAATCCACCAGGGATTCTCGGGCTTTCTTT. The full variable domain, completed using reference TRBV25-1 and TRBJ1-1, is EADIYQTPRYLVIGTGKKITLECSQTMGHDKMYWYQQDPGMELHLIHYSYGVNSTEKGDLSSESTVSRIRTEHFPLTLESARPSHTSQYLCASSESTRDSRAFFGQGTRLTVV.

The CDR3 spells CASSLRQATGELFF. CDR3 in DNA: TGTGCCAGCAGCTTGAGGCAGGCCACCGGGGAGCTGTTTTTT. The chain is built from TRBV5-8 and TRBJ2-2; D not certain. Trimming left V 1 base short and J 4 bases short, with 8 bases between. The CDR3 is made up of 14 amino acids. The germline V gene encodes CDR1 SGHTS and CDR2 YDEGEE.